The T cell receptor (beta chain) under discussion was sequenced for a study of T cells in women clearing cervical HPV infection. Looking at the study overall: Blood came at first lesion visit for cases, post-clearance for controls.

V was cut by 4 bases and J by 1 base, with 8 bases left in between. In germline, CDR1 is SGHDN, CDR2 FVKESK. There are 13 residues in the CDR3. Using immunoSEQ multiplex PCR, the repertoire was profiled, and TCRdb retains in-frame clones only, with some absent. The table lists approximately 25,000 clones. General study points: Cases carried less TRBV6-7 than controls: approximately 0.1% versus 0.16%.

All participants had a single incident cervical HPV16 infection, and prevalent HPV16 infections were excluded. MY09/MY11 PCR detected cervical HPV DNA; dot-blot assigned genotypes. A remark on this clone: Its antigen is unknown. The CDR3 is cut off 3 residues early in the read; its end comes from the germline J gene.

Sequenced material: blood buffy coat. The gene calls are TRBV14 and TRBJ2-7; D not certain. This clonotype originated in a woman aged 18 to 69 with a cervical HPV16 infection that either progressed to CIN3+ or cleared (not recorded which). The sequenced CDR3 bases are TGTGCCAGCAGCCCTCTACCGTCCTACGAG. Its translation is CASSPLPSYE. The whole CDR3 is CASSPLPSYEQYF.